The 9 T cell receptor beta chains given below trace back to one sample, sequenced in a study of control samples from healthy donors and cancer patients. Using immunoSEQ multiplex PCR, the repertoire was profiled, and TCRdb retains in-frame clones only, with some absent. This sample has approximately 71,000 clones; roughly nine tenths occur once, and the top ten carry about a fifth. The sample comprised PBMCs. All receptors derive from a man in his fifties or sixties with lung cancer.

This clone has only one observation. This chain uses TRBV2 with TRBJ2-2, with 9 nucleotides matching TRBD2. The V gene's germline CDR1 is SNHLY and CDR2 FYNNEI. V trimming: 5 bases; J trimming: 4 bases; junction bases outside the gene matches: 5. The CDR3 consists of 15 residues. The CDR3 is CASSPQAGGTGELFF. In nucleotides, the CDR3 is TGTGCCAGCAGTCCACAAGCGGGGGGCACCGGGGAGCTGTTTTTT.

This clone was seen just once. The V and J genes are TRBV4-1 and TRBJ2-1; 8 positions match TRBD1. Germline trimming cut 0 bases from V and 9 bases from J; bases unmatched to any gene: 10. The CDR3 contains 16 residues. Per the germline V gene, CDR1 is MGHRA and CDR2 is YSYEKL. CDR3 sequence (DNA): TGCGCCAGCAGCCAAGATCGGCAGGGGGCGCTTCCTGAGCAGTTCTTC. Its translation is CASSQDRQGALPEQFF.

The J gene is TRBJ1-2, the V gene TRBV7-9; D may be TRBD1 (5 bases). Germline V CDR1 and CDR2: SEHNR, FQNEAQ (reference sequence). The length of the CDR3 is 12 residues. Between the trimmed V and J ends, which lost 4 bases and 8 bases, there was a span of 11 bases. CDR3: CASSSGTRGYTF. CDR3 nucleotide sequence: TGTGCCAGCAGCTCGGGGACGCGGGGCTACACCTTC.

This clone was seen only once. The chain carries TRBV6-5 and TRBJ2-7; TRBD2 aligns across 7 bases. Trimming took 6 bases from V and 7 from J; bases not matched to a gene: 9. Germline CDR1 MNHEY, CDR2 SVGAGI. The CDR3 runs 13 residues. CDR3 coding DNA: TGTGCCAGCAGCCCCTCGGGAGGAAGGGAGCAGTACGTC. Translation gives CASSPSGGREQYV.

The chain employs TRBV13 and TRBJ1-6, with D possibly being TRBD1 (6 bases). Trimming removed 5 bases at V and 8 bases at J, with 13 bases between. The CDR3 totals 14 residues. The V gene's germline CDR1 is PRHDT and CDR2 FYEKMQ (reference sequence). CDR3 nucleotide sequence: TGTGCCAGCAGCCCTCCAAACAGGGATTCACCCCTCCACTTT. Translated: CASSPPNRDSPLHF.

This clone appeared once. V and J are TRBV10-3 and TRBJ1-2, with D maybe TRBD1 (6 bases). This CDR3 has 15 residues. The V end was cut by 2 bases, the J end by 4 bases, with 14 bases between. CDR1 and CDR2 from the germline V gene are ENHRY and SYGVKD. The CDR3 sequence is CAISEGGREGYGYTF. DNA of the CDR3: TGTGCCATCAGTGAGGGGGGCAGGGAAGGCTATGGCTACACCTTC.

This clone was picked up one time. V gene TRBV19 combines with J gene TRBJ2-3, with a weak D call TRBD1 (6 bases). V was pared by 6 bases and J by 1 base, with 14 bases between. CDR3 length equals 15 residues. Per germline, CDR1 LNHDA and CDR2 SQIVND (reference sequence). The CDR3 is CASSTPGAGTDTQYF. CDR3 nucleotide sequence: TGTGCCAGTAGCACCCCAGGGGCGGGCACAGATACGCAGTATTTT.

The chain couples TRBV12-3 or TRBV12-4 to TRBJ1-5; D uncertain. The CDR3 runs to 13 residues. V dropped 5 bases and J dropped 0 bases, with 5 bases sitting between them. The CDR3 here is CASSTYSNQPQHF. The CDR3 DNA sequence: TGTGCCAGCAGTACCTATAGCAATCAGCCCCAGCATTTT.

This clone was observed once. The CDR3 loop is CASSSSPRSNTEAFF. The CDR3 DNA follows: TGTGCCAGCAGTTCTTCCCCCAGGAGTAACACTGAAGCTTTCTTT. V and J are TRBV6-5 and TRBJ1-1; D uncertain. CDR3 length equals 15 residues. The V gene lost 4 bases and the J gene lost 2 bases, with 14 bases spanning the gap. Germline V CDR1 and CDR2: MNHEY, SVGAGI.